The 15 T cell receptor beta chains below were found in one sample sequenced in a study of blood T cell repertoires in COVID-19. Profiled with immunoSEQ multiplex PCR; TCRdb holds only in-frame clones, not every one. The sample lists roughly 400,000 clones, about 92% occurring once. Sequencing was done on a sample of PBMCs or T cells enriched from blood (not recorded which). The receptors were gathered from a young man who had recovered from COVID-19.

The chain carries TRBV11-2 and TRBJ2-4; 13 positions match TRBD2. The CDR3 loop spans 16 amino acids. J was trimmed by 8 bases and V by 8 bases; bases with no gene match: 12. Germline CDR1 is SGHAT and CDR2 is FQNNGV. The CDR3 DNA follows: TGTGCCAGCCAAGATCCCCGGACTAGCGGGGGAGACATTCAGTACTTC. This sequence encodes CASQDPRTSGGDIQYF.

The chain couples TRBV7-3 to TRBJ1-1; D unresolved. V lost 4 bases to trimming and J lost 0 bases, with 15 bases between them. Germline V gene lookup returns CDR1 SGHTA and CDR2 FQGTGA. The CDR3 runs 16 residues. CDR3 loop: CASSSNQAGMNTEAFF. The CDR3 DNA reads as TGTGCCAGCAGCTCCAACCAGGCGGGCATGAACACTGAAGCTTTCTTT. Full variable domain (missing parts from reference TRBV7-3 and TRBJ1-1): GAGVSQTPSNKVTEKGKYVELRCDPISGHTALYWYRQSLGQGPEFLIYFQGTGAADDSGLPNDRFFAVRPEGSVSTLKIQRTERGDSAVYLCASSSNQAGMNTEAFFGQGTRLTVV.

The chain combines TRBV15 with TRBJ2-5; 8 bases match TRBD2. The CDR3 consists of 17 residues. Germline values: CDR1 LNHNV, CDR2 YYDKDF (reference sequence). Losses at the gene ends were 2 bases for V and 0 bases for J; bases not matched to a gene: 8. CDR3 bases: TGTGCCACCAGCAGACAGAATAGCGGGACGTACCAAGAGACCCAGTACTTC. It is translated as CATSRQNSGTYQETQYF.

This clone appeared once. V gene TRBV19 combines with J gene TRBJ1-2, with D perhaps matching TRBD1 (6 bases). The germline gives CDR1 LNHDA, CDR2 SQIVND (reference sequence). The V end lost 5 bases, the J end lost 6 bases, and 13 bases lay between the germline ends. The CDR3 extends over 13 amino acids. The CDR3 here is CASSGAGADGYTF. The CDR3, as DNA: TGTGCCAGTAGTGGGGCAGGGGCTGATGGCTACACCTTC.

The chain links TRBV9 to TRBJ1-1; weak D call: TRBD1 (5 bases). V lost 4 bases, J lost 2 bases, and 9 bases lay in between. Per the germline V gene, CDR1 is SGDLS and CDR2 is YYNGEE. The CDR3 runs to 13 residues. The CDR3 loop is CASSQQGNTEAFF. As DNA, the CDR3 is TGTGCCAGCAGCCAGCAGGGCAACACTGAAGCTTTCTTT.

This sequence joins TRBV15 and TRBJ2-3, with 8 bases matching TRBD2. The V and J ends lost 3 bases and 8 bases, in that order; junction bases with no gene match: 13. The germline gives CDR1 LNHNV, CDR2 YYDKDF (reference sequence). The CDR3 covers 16 residues. The CDR3 DNA reads as TGTGCCACCAGCAGCGATAGCGGGGTGGGGCCGGGTACGCAGTATTTT. Its protein product is CATSSDSGVGPGTQYF.

This rearrangement joins TRBV28 to TRBJ1-2; TRBD1 matches at 9 bases. Germline trimming cut 6 bases from V and 5 bases from J; bases unmatched to any gene: 10. Per the germline V gene, CDR1 is MDHEN and CDR2 is SYDVKM. This CDR3 has 15 amino acids. Here the CDR3 DNA reads TGTGCCAGCAGGGAAAACCCGGGACAGGGATATGGCTACACCTTC. Residues: CASRENPGQGYGYTF.

The rearrangement joins TRBV11-2 to TRBJ1-2; 7 bases align to TRBD1. The V gene's germline CDR1 is SGHAT and CDR2 FQNNGV. The V gene end was trimmed by 5 bases and the J gene end by 2 bases; junction bases not matched to a gene: 8. The CDR3 contains 15 residues. Here the CDR3 DNA reads TGTGCCAGCAGCCCCGGGACAGCCCCAAACTATGGCTACACCTTC. This sequence encodes CASSPGTAPNYGYTF.

The chain employs TRBV6-1 and TRBJ1-5; TRBD1 agrees at 7 bases. With V trimmed by 2 bases and J by 6 bases, 1 base remained unmatched. The CDR3 is made up of 13 amino acids. The germline gives CDR1 MNHNS, CDR2 SASEGT. The CDR3 nucleotides are TGTGCCAGCAGTGAACAGGGGGGTCAGCCCCAGCATTTT. It specifies CASSEQGGQPQHF.

This chain links TRBV5-1 with TRBJ1-1; D is unclear. The CDR3 is 15 amino acids. Germline-derived CDR1 and CDR2 are SGHRS and YFSETQ. V shed 0 bases and J shed 0 bases, with 9 bases lying between them. The CDR3, as DNA: TGCGCCAGCAGCTTGGGAGGGAGTATGAACACTGAAGCTTTCTTT. It yields the protein CASSLGGSMNTEAFF. The whole variable domain, remainder taken from reference TRBV5-1 and TRBJ1-1, is KAGVTQTPRYLIKTRGQQVTLSCSPISGHRSVSWYQQTPGQGLQFLFEYFSETQRNKGNFPGRFSGRQFSNSRSEMNVSTLELGDSALYLCASSLGGSMNTEAFFGQGTRLTVV.

This clone was found once. J is TRBJ2-2 and V is TRBV5-1, with 7 bases identical to TRBD2. The CDR3 loop spans 16 amino acids. Trimming at V came to 4 bases and at J to 4 bases, leaving 10 bases not matched to a gene. Germline V lookup: CDR1 SGHRS, CDR2 YFSETQ. The CDR3 nucleotides are TGCGCCAGCAGCCTTGACCCGGGGAGGGGCACCGGGGAGCTGTTTTTT. It is translated as CASSLDPGRGTGELFF.

The chain links TRBV28 to TRBJ2-5; D possibly corresponds to TRBD1 (6 bases). The CDR3 totals 16 residues. Deletions cut 6 bases from V and 1 base from J, with 18 bases between. The germline gives CDR1 MDHEN, CDR2 SYDVKM. CDR3 nucleotides: TGTGCCAGCAGCTACAACAGATGGACAGCCCAAGAGACCCAGTACTTC. Its translation: CASSYNRWTAQETQYF.

The chain joins TRBV7-2 to TRBJ1-3, with D possibly matching TRBD1 (6 bases). With 1 base removed from V and 2 bases from J, the gap between germline ends came to 9 bases. Germline assignment: CDR1 SGHTA and CDR2 FQGNSA. CDR3 length: 15 residues. The CDR3 DNA reads TGTGCCAGCAGCTTAGACAGGGATACTGGAAACACCATATATTTT. Its translation: CASSLDRDTGNTIYF. The full variable domain, with the rest looked up from reference TRBV7-2 and TRBJ1-3, is GAGVSQSPSNKVTEKGKDVELRCDPISGHTALYWYRQSLGQGLEFLIYFQGNSAPDKSGLPSDRFSAERTGGSVSTLTIQRTQQEDSAVYLCASSLDRDTGNTIYFGEGSWLTVV.

This clone was observed a single time. The chain links TRBV2 to TRBJ1-2; 10 positions agree with TRBD1. The CDR3 extends over 19 amino acids. V lost 2 bases and J lost 3; bases outside the gene matches: 15. In germline, CDR1 is SNHLY, CDR2 FYNNEI. CDR3 sequence (DNA): TGTGCCAGCAGTGAATGGAGTGGGGCGACAGGGGGCTTTTACTATGGCTACACCTTC. Translating it yields CASSEWSGATGGFYYGYTF.

This clone was recorded at least ten times. The CDR3 loop reads CASSLGVTITYEQYF. As DNA, the CDR3 is TGTGCCAGCAGCTTAGGAGTGACTATCACCTACGAGCAGTACTTC. V usage is TRBV11-2 and J usage is TRBJ2-7, with D possibly being TRBD2 (5 bases). The germline gives CDR1 SGHAT, CDR2 FQNNGV. The CDR3 is 15 amino acids. V was shortened by 1 base and J by 2 bases, with 12 bases between the two germline ends.